What follows are 3 T cell receptor beta chains derived from one specimen sequenced in a study of radiation and T cells in renal cell carcinoma. Sequencing was performed with immunoSEQ multiplex PCR; in TCRdb, only in-frame clones are kept and a portion is missing. The data hold 150,000 or so clones, with around 89% observed a single time. Time point of the sample: baseline pretreatment blood. Treatment indicated: 15 Gy SBRT to primary tumor, nephrectomy 4 weeks later. Sequencing was performed on blood, taken from a patient whose treatment included radiotherapy and nephrectomy. These receptors were obtained from a woman in her 70s with renal cell carcinoma.

The chain has TRBV30 and TRBJ1-1; 8 bases line up with TRBD1. Per germline, CDR1 GTSNPN and CDR2 SVGIG (reference sequence). V lost 7 bases, J lost 6 bases, and 13 bases stayed unmatched. There are 14 residues in the CDR3. CDR3 coding DNA: TGTGCCTACACTCCAGGGGGCGCGAGGGCTGAAGCTTTCTTT. It yields the protein CAYTPGGARAEAFF.

The chain uses TRBV11-3 and TRBJ2-7; D not resolved. The V end was cut by 5 bases, the J end by 5 bases, with 10 bases between. Germline values: CDR1 SGHNT, CDR2 YENEEA. This CDR3 spans 12 amino acids. Written as DNA, the CDR3 is TGTGCCAGCAGCCTCGGACGAGACGAGCAGTACTTC. Amino acid sequence: CASSLGRDEQYF.

This clone was picked up a small number of times. This chain connects TRBV5-5 to TRBJ1-6, with a possible D match to TRBD1 (5 bases). V lost 3 bases to trimming and J lost 3 bases, with 13 bases between them. CDR3 length equals 16 residues. CDR1 is SGHKS and CDR2 is YYEKEE in the germline V gene (reference sequence). The CDR3 coding sequence is TGTGCCAGCAGCTCTTCGCCAGGGAGCTATAATTCACCCCTCCACTTT. The encoded protein is CASSSSPGSYNSPLHF.